The 10 T cell receptor beta chains listed next were all sequenced from one sample in a study of blood T cells in healthy people across ages. PCR was performed a second time for about 6 to 12 cycles using a sample-barcoded 5' primer and a J-beta primer mix. TCRdb called the 5' RACE reads again in MiXCR, with one record for every CDR3 protein. The sample holds 750,000 or so distinct CDR3 sequences, approximately 25% seen once. The sample also formed part of further work on T cells of mothers and their children.

The source material was blood. Receptors were obtained from a boy aged 5-17 years in good health.

The chain employs TRBV7-2 and TRBJ1-4; 7 bases line up with TRBD1. The V gene end was trimmed by 4 bases and the J gene end by 7 bases; junction bases not matched to a gene: 9. The CDR3 totals 15 residues. Germline CDR1 and CDR2: SGHTA and FQGNSA. The CDR3 DNA reads as TGTGCCAGCAGCTCTACAGGGGCACGGTTTGAAAAACTGTTTTTT. Amino acids: CASSSTGARFEKLFF.

This clonotype was detected only a few times. The gene calls are TRBV7-2 and TRBJ2-7, with a weak D call TRBD2 (7 bases). The CDR3 is 13 amino acids. The germline CDR1 and CDR2 sequences are SGHTA and FQGNSA. The ends were cut back, 5 bases at V and 5 bases at J, with 13 bases in the middle. CDR3 residues: CASSLGGADEQYF. The CDR3 region has the DNA TGTGCCAGCAGCCTGGGGGGGGCGGACGAGCAGTACTTC.

This sequence joins TRBV9 and TRBJ2-5; 7 positions agree with TRBD1. The J call may not be correct, given that the DNA end is closer to TRBJ2-1. Germline V CDR1 and CDR2: SGDLS, YYNGEE. CDR3 length: 16 residues. CDR3 protein: CASSVVDRALYNEQFF. CDR3 nucleotides: TGTGCCAGCAGCGTAGTAGACAGGGCCCTCTACAATGAGCAGTTCTTC.

This clonotype was observed at least ten times. The junction and the germline gene differ at one end; a read error may be behind it. The genes are TRBV5-1 and TRBJ2-7; 14 nucleotides agree with TRBD2. Looked up from germline, CDR1 is SGHRS and CDR2 is YFSETQ. This CDR3 is 15 amino acids long. Here the CDR3 DNA reads TGTGCCAGCTCCCTTGGGACTAGCGGGAGCTACGAGCAGTACTTC. Translated, it gives CASSLGTSGSYEQYF.

This clonotype showed up just a few times. The CDR3 spells CASIQNRKPAYEQYF. CDR3 DNA: TGTGCCAGCATTCAGAACAGAAAACCTGCCTACGAGCAGTACTTC. The chain combines TRBV28 with TRBJ2-5; D unclear. Matching the DNA end better, TRBJ2-7 makes the J call doubtful. The CDR3 consists of 15 residues. Looked up from germline, CDR1 is MDHEN and CDR2 is SYDVKM.

This clonotype was counted only a few times. The chain combines TRBV10-2 with TRBJ2-7, with 14 bases identical to TRBD2. CDR1 WSHSY and CDR2 SAAADI come from the germline V gene. The CDR3 has 18 residues. V shed 10 bases and J 5 bases; nucleotides not matched to a gene: 19. The CDR3 spells CATNHGKGLAGVAHEQYF. CDR3 nucleotide sequence: TGCGCCACCAACCACGGAAAGGGACTAGCGGGAGTCGCCCACGAGCAGTACTTC.

This clonotype showed up just a few times. This chain joins TRBV15 and TRBJ2-7; weak D call: TRBD2 (5 bases). CDR1 and CDR2 from the germline V gene are LNHNV and YYDKDF (reference sequence). CDR3 length equals 14 residues. V was shortened by 0 bases and J by 2 bases, with 8 bases between the two germline ends. The CDR3 here is CATSRERGAYEQYF. The CDR3 DNA reads as TGTGCCACCAGCAGAGAACGGGGTGCCTACGAGCAGTACTTC.

The chain links TRBV27 to TRBJ1-1; possible D gene TRBD1, 5 bases. V dropped 6 bases and J dropped 5 bases, with 16 bases sitting between them. CDR1 MNHEY and CDR2 SMNVEV come from the germline V gene (reference sequence). The CDR3 has 14 amino acids. CDR3 loop: CASRPLGGRTEAFF. Written as DNA, the CDR3 is TGTGCCAGCAGGCCTTTGGGGGGTAGGACTGAAGCTTTCTTT.

In this sample, this clonotype turned up a few times. The chain uses TRBV29-1 and TRBJ2-7; TRBD2 aligns across 10 bases. From germline, CDR1 is SQVTM and CDR2 ANQGSEA. After removal of 1 base from V and 2 bases from J, the junction contained 2 bases not matched to a gene. CDR3 size: 14 residues. CDR3 in amino acids: CSVEASGGPYEQYF. The CDR3 DNA reads as TGCAGCGTTGAAGCTAGCGGGGGACCCTACGAGCAGTACTTC.

The chain uses TRBV12-3 or TRBV12-4 and TRBJ2-1; D is ambiguous. The better agreement between TRBJ2-5 and the DNA end casts doubt on the J call. The CDR3 has 12 residues. The CDR3 is CASSPPHETQYF. Here the CDR3 DNA reads TGTGCCAGCAGTCCTCCCCATGAGACCCAGTACTTC.